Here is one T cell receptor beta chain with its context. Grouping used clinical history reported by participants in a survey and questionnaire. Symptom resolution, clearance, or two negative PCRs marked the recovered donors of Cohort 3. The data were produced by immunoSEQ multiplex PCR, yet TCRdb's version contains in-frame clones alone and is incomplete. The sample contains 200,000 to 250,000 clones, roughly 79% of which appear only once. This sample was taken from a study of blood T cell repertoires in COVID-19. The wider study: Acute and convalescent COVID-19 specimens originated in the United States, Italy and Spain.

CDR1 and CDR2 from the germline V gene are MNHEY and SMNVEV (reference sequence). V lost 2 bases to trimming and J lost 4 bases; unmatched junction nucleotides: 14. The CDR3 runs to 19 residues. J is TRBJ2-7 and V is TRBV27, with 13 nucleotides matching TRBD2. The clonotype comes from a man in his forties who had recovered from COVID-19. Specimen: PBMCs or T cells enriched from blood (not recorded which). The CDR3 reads CASSLSARTSGRAGYEQYF. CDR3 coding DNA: TGTGCCAGCAGTTTAAGCGCCCGAACTAGCGGGAGGGCCGGGTACGAGCAGTACTTC.